Listed here are 32 T cell receptor beta chains from one sample, sequenced in a study of T cells in Graves' hyperthyroidism and ophthalmopathy. Researchers took RNA transcripts and amplified the TCR beta CDR3 regions from them. TCR CDR3 regions were first amplified by RT-PCR with HTBI primers. TCRdb called the multiplex PCR reads again in MiXCR, with one record for every CDR3 protein. This sample has approximately 600,000 distinct CDR3 sequences, with about a fifth found just once. Sequencing used blood. These receptors were taken from a man younger than 45 with Graves' ophthalmopathy.

The V and J genes are TRBV19 and TRBJ1-1; D gene ambiguous. The CDR3 consists of 12 residues. Germline values: CDR1 LNHDA, CDR2 SQIVND (reference sequence). Trimming removed 9 bases from V and 1 base from J, with 9 bases in between. CDR3 coding DNA: TGTGCCAGCGGGCTTTCGAACACTGAAGCTTTCTTT. This codes for CASGLSNTEAFF.

The rearrangement links TRBV6-2 or TRBV6-3 to TRBJ1-2; TRBD1 matches 9 bases. Germline V gene data show CDR1 as MNHEY and CDR2 as SVGEGT. V lost 4 bases and J lost 4; bases outside the gene matches: 4. The CDR3 spans 14 residues. CDR3 sequence: CASSSSDRGYGYTF. In DNA, the CDR3 is TGTGCCAGCAGTTCATCGGACAGGGGCTATGGCTACACCTTC.

This clonotype has more than one count but fewer than ten. This chain links TRBV6-1 with TRBJ2-7; 7 bases are a match to TRBD2. The CDR3 sequence is 15 residues long. V lost 5 bases and J lost 4; bases outside the gene matches: 11. In germline, CDR1 is MNHNS, CDR2 SASEGT. The CDR3 coding sequence is TGTGCCAGCAGTATCCTAGCGGACGGTGGATACGAGCAGTACTTC. Its translation is CASSILADGGYEQYF.

The rearrangement links TRBV6-1 to TRBJ2-5, with TRBD2 matching 8 bases. This CDR3 contains 16 residues. Germline V gene sequence: CDR1 MNHNS, CDR2 SASEGT. J gave up 0 bases and V 4 bases, and 7 bases lay outside the gene matches. CDR3: CASSGSSGRYQETQYF. Written as DNA, the CDR3 is TGTGCCAGCAGTGGTTCTAGCGGGCGGTACCAAGAGACCCAGTACTTC.

CDR3 coding DNA: TGTGCCACCGGGACAGGGAGGGAGACCCAGTACTTC. This gives the protein CATGTGRETQYF. The rearrangement joins TRBV7-9 to TRBJ2-5, with TRBD1 identical over 9 bases. Per the germline V gene, CDR1 is SEHNR and CDR2 is FQNEAQ (reference sequence). Trimming took 10 bases from V and 5 from J; bases not matched to a gene: 5. The length of the CDR3 is 12 residues.

The V and J genes are TRBV6-5 and TRBJ1-1, with D maybe TRBD1 (5 bases). CDR3 size: 19 residues. The V gene's germline CDR1 is MNHEY and CDR2 SVGAGI. Trimming cost V 4 bases and J 1 base, with 25 bases left between them. The CDR3 sequence is CASSLGPALDRDENTEAFF. CDR3 DNA: TGTGCCAGCAGTTTGGGTCCAGCTTTAGACAGAGACGAGAACACTGAAGCTTTCTTT.

The chain employs TRBV11-2 and TRBJ1-2; possibly TRBD1 for D (5 bases). V was shortened by 5 bases and J by 4 bases, with 17 bases between the two germline ends. The CDR3 has 15 amino acids. Per the germline V gene, CDR1 is SGHAT and CDR2 is FQNNGV. This CDR3 reads CASSPPGTEFYGYTF. The CDR3, as DNA: TGTGCCAGCAGCCCACCCGGGACGGAATTCTATGGCTACACCTTC.

Ten or more counts support this clonotype. The chain joins TRBV7-2 to TRBJ2-3; D is perhaps TRBD2 (6 bases). The CDR3 is made up of 14 amino acids. Germline V gene sequence: CDR1 SGHTA, CDR2 FQGNSA. Trimming left V 6 bases short and J 2 bases short, with 12 bases between. This chain's CDR3 is CASSRRAYTDTQYF. CDR3 nucleotide sequence: TGTGCCAGCAGTCGGAGGGCCTACACAGATACGCAGTATTTT.

In its sample, this clonotype was seen a few times. J is TRBJ1-4 and V is TRBV5-1, with D hard to call. This CDR3 spans 13 amino acids. CDR1 and CDR2 from the germline V gene are SGHRS and YFSETQ. The V end was cut by 4 bases, the J end by 10 bases, with 14 bases between. CDR3 coding DNA: TGCGCCAGCAGCGTCTCGCCAGGCGGAAAACTGTTTTTT. Amino acid sequence: CASSVSPGGKLFF.

The rearrangement links TRBV28 to TRBJ2-5; 8 bases fit TRBD2. The CDR3 covers 15 residues. J lost 4 bases, V lost 3 bases, and 7 bases had no gene match. Per the germline V gene, CDR1 is MDHEN and CDR2 is SYDVKM. CDR3 bases: TGTGCCAGCAGTTTGAGACTAGCGAGAGGAGAGACCCAGTACTTC. This sequence encodes CASSLRLARGETQYF.

This clonotype was found many times. The chain links TRBV28 to TRBJ2-1; 16 positions match TRBD2. J lost 6 bases, V lost 4 bases, and 3 bases had no gene match. Germline V gene sequence: CDR1 MDHEN, CDR2 SYDVKM. This CDR3 is built from 16 residues. The CDR3 region has the DNA TGTGCCAGCAGTTCCGGGACTAGCGGGAGGGTCAATGAGCAGTTCTTC. Translated, it gives CASSSGTSGRVNEQFF. Complete variable domain (other parts from reference TRBV28 and TRBJ2-1): DVKVTQSSRYLVKRTGEKVFLECVQDMDHENMFWYRQDPGLGLRLIYFSYDVKMKEKGDIPEGYSVSREKKERFSLILESASTNQTSMYLCASSSGTSGRVNEQFFGPGTRLTVL.

This chain uses TRBV20-1 with TRBJ2-3; 16 bases line up with TRBD2. The germline gives CDR1 DFQATT, CDR2 SNEGSKA (reference sequence). The junction had 14 bases not matched to a gene; V was cut back by 6 bases and J by 8 bases. The CDR3 spans 17 residues. The CDR3 region has the DNA TGCAGTGCATACGGGACTAGCGGGAGGGTTGGGCAATCTACGCAGTATTTT. As protein: CSAYGTSGRVGQSTQYF.

The V gene is TRBV20-1, the J gene TRBJ2-1; 11 bases line up with TRBD2. CDR3 length: 11 residues. The germline gives CDR1 DFQATT, CDR2 SNEGSKA (reference sequence). Germline trimming cut 6 bases from V and 15 bases from J; bases unmatched to any gene: 7. Here the CDR3 reads CSAETSGTPFF. The CDR3 nucleotides are TGCAGTGCAGAGACTAGCGGGACCCCGTTCTTC.

This clonotype was observed at least ten times. The chain recombines TRBV7-2 with TRBJ2-7, with D possibly called TRBD1 or TRBD2 (5 bases each). With 1 base removed from V and 7 bases from J, the gap between germline ends came to 17 bases. This CDR3 is built from 15 residues. The germline V gene encodes CDR1 SGHTA and CDR2 FQGNSA. This chain's CDR3 is CASSLGPGPQREQYF. CDR3 DNA: TGTGCCAGCAGCTTAGGGCCGGGACCCCAGAGAGAGCAGTACTTC. Full variable domain (rest looked up from reference TRBV7-2 and TRBJ2-7): GAGVSQSPSNKVTEKGKDVELRCDPISGHTALYWYRQSLGQGLEFLIYFQGNSAPDKSGLPSDRFSAERTGGSVSTLTIQRTQQEDSAVYLCASSLGPGPQREQYFGPGTRLTVT.

In this sample, this clonotype turned up many times. This chain links TRBV12-3 or TRBV12-4 with TRBJ1-3; D uncertain. This CDR3 comprises 13 residues. The V and J ends lost 8 bases and 0 bases respectively, with 8 bases between them. This CDR3 is CASSRDSGNTIYF. Here the CDR3 DNA reads TGTGCCAGCTCGAGGGACTCTGGAAACACCATATATTTT.

This clonotype has ten or more counts. V is TRBV7-2 and J is TRBJ2-3; 11 bases are a match to TRBD2. The V and J ends lost 1 base and 2 bases, in that order; junction bases with no gene match: 8. Germline CDR1 is SGHTA and CDR2 is FQGNSA. CDR3 size: 18 residues. CDR3 sequence (DNA): TGTGCCAGCAGCTTAGAGGCTAGCGGGAGGACCCCCACAGATACGCAGTATTTT. This encodes CASSLEASGRTPTDTQYF.

The chain employs TRBV6-2 or TRBV6-3 and TRBJ1-4, with D unresolved. With 11 bases removed from V and 3 bases from J, the gap between germline ends came to 25 bases. This CDR3 has 17 residues. CDR1 is MNHEY, CDR2 SVGEGT, per germline. The CDR3 protein is CAVSKALTTISNEKLFF. The CDR3 DNA reads TGTGCCGTCTCTAAGGCGCTGACGACGATTTCTAATGAAAAACTGTTTTTT.

This clonotype was seen a handful of times. The chain joins TRBV20-1 to TRBJ2-7, with TRBD2 identical over 8 bases. This CDR3 has 15 amino acids. V gave up 0 bases and J gave up 3 bases; unmatched junction bases: 7. Germline V CDR1 and CDR2: DFQATT, SNEGSKA (reference sequence). CDR3 bases: TGCAGTGCTAGAGATCAACTAGCGGATTACTACGAGCAGTACTTC. It encodes CSARDQLADYYEQYF.

At least ten counts were recorded for this clonotype. CDR3 residues: CASRSGGEQYF. The CDR3, as DNA: TGTGCCAGCAGGTCCGGTGGCGAGCAGTACTTC. The chain combines TRBV28 with TRBJ2-7; D gene unclear. Trimming took 6 bases from V and 6 from J, leaving 9 bases between them. CDR3 length equals 11 residues. Germline V gives CDR1 MDHEN, CDR2 SYDVKM.

This clonotype has a single count. An end of the junction differs from the germline gene, which may be a read error. The chain carries TRBV27 and TRBJ2-2; TRBD1 is a possible D gene (6 bases). The length of the CDR3 is 16 residues. CDR1 and CDR2 from the germline V gene are MNHEY and SMNVEV (reference sequence). CDR3 sequence reads: CTSTVYGRGNTGELFF. As DNA, the CDR3 is TGTACCAGCACCGTTTATGGCAGGGGGAACACCGGGGAGCTGTTTTTT.

This clonotype was picked up many times. This chain joins TRBV20-1 and TRBJ1-1; 7 bases align to TRBD1. This CDR3 region has 15 residues. The trim removed 0 bases at V and 0 bases at J, leaving 4 bases unmatched. CDR1 and CDR2 (germline): DFQATT, SNEGSKA (reference sequence). This chain's CDR3 is CSARERQGMNTEAFF. Here the CDR3 DNA reads TGCAGTGCTAGAGAACGACAGGGTATGAACACTGAAGCTTTCTTT.

The CDR3: CASFPRGGGTEAFF. The DNA for the CDR3 is TGTGCCAGCTTTCCCCGGGGGGGGGGCACTGAAGCTTTCTTT. The chain employs TRBV27 and TRBJ1-1, with a tentative D call TRBD1 (5 bases). CDR1 is MNHEY and CDR2 is SMNVEV in the germline V gene (reference sequence). CDR3 length: 14 residues. V lost 8 bases to trimming and J lost 4 bases, with 17 bases between them.

This sequence joins TRBV14 and TRBJ2-7; 10 nucleotides align to TRBD1. V lost 3 bases, J lost 4 bases, and 9 bases stayed unmatched. The CDR3 consists of 16 residues. The V gene's germline CDR1 is SGHDN and CDR2 FVKESK. The CDR3 reads CASSQPRDRGTYEQYF. In DNA, the CDR3 is TGTGCCAGCAGCCAGCCCCGGGACAGGGGAACTTACGAGCAGTACTTC.

This clonotype was seen many times. The chain combines TRBV7-8 with TRBJ2-7; TRBD1 agrees at 10 bases. Germline V gene lookup returns CDR1 SGHVS and CDR2 FQNEAQ. V lost 5 bases, J lost 7 bases, and 11 bases stayed unmatched. This CDR3 region has 15 residues. The chain's CDR3 is CASSPEWTGGGEQYF. The CDR3 DNA reads TGTGCCAGCAGCCCCGAATGGACAGGGGGAGGAGAGCAGTACTTC.

This chain joins TRBV5-6 and TRBJ2-3, with 7 positions matching TRBD1. Germline V gives CDR1 SGHDT, CDR2 YYEEEE. This CDR3 contains 15 residues. The trim removed 5 bases at V and 7 bases at J, leaving 13 bases unmatched. CDR3 nucleotides: TGTGCCAGCAGTCCCCGCAGGGGGAGAGCTAATACGCAGTATTTT. This codes for CASSPRRGRANTQYF.

The chain joins TRBV27 to TRBJ1-2, with D possibly matching TRBD1 (5 bases). V was trimmed by 3 bases and J by 4 bases, leaving 18 bases between them. There are 16 residues in the CDR3. Germline V gives CDR1 MNHEY, CDR2 SMNVEV (reference sequence). The CDR3 loop is CASSLRRGGKSYGYTF. CDR3 sequence (DNA): TGTGCCAGCAGTTTGAGGAGGGGAGGTAAAAGCTATGGCTACACCTTC.

The V gene is TRBV14, the J gene TRBJ2-2; D call uncertain. V was trimmed by 0 bases and J by 7 bases, leaving 9 bases between them. The length of the CDR3 is 14 residues. Germline V gene sequence: CDR1 SGHDN, CDR2 FVKESK. CDR3 sequence (DNA): TGTGCCAGCAGCCAAGATTTGGGGTTCGGGGAGCTGTTTTTT. Translating gives CASSQDLGFGELFF.

V usage is TRBV20-1 and J usage is TRBJ1-1; TRBD1 is a possible D gene (6 bases). The CDR3 runs to 14 residues. With 3 bases removed from V and 0 bases from J, the gap between germline ends came to 11 bases. Germline CDR1 is DFQATT and CDR2 is SNEGSKA (reference sequence). The CDR3 DNA follows: TGCAGTGCTAGGACGGACAGCCTGAACACTGAAGCTTTCTTT. It is translated as CSARTDSLNTEAFF.

This clonotype showed up many times. The V call is TRBV30, the J call TRBJ2-7; TRBD1 is a possible D gene (6 bases). V lost 3 bases, J lost 1 base, and 16 bases lay in between. This CDR3 contains 15 residues. In germline, CDR1 is GTSNPN, CDR2 SVGIG (reference sequence). CDR3 nucleotide sequence: TGTGCCTGGAGCCAAGGACAGTGGGGATCCTACGAGCAGTACTTC. Translating it yields CAWSQGQWGSYEQYF.

The rearrangement joins TRBV20-1 to TRBJ2-5; 7 nucleotides agree with TRBD2. V lost 1 base, J lost 6 bases, and 14 bases stayed unmatched. Looked up from germline, CDR1 is DFQATT and CDR2 is SNEGSKA (reference sequence). The CDR3 loop spans 16 amino acids. In DNA, the CDR3 is TGCAGTGCTAGAGGGATATTGCGGGCGGGGGATCAGACCCAGTACTTC. Amino acids: CSARGILRAGDQTQYF.

The V gene is TRBV11-2, the J gene TRBJ2-7; D may be TRBD1 (6 bases). The CDR3 is 15 amino acids. Germline CDR1 reads SGHAT; CDR2 reads FQNNGV. The V end lost 2 bases, the J end lost 4 bases, and 15 bases lay between the germline ends. The CDR3 spells CASSLNREKIYEQYF. The CDR3 nucleotides are TGTGCCAGCAGCTTAAACAGGGAGAAGATTTACGAGCAGTACTTC.

There are a few counts of this clonotype. This chain uses TRBV28 with TRBJ2-2; 9 nucleotides agree with TRBD1. The germline V gene has CDR1 MDHEN and CDR2 SYDVKM. The CDR3 is 16 residues long. V shed 6 bases and J 6 bases; nucleotides not matched to a gene: 11. CDR3 DNA sequence: TGTGCCAGCAGCTTACCATTACAGGGGGCCGCCGGGGAGCTGTTTTTT. It encodes CASSLPLQGAAGELFF. Complete variable domain (other parts from reference TRBV28 and TRBJ2-2): DVKVTQSSRYLVKRTGEKVFLECVQDMDHENMFWYRQDPGLGLRLIYFSYDVKMKEKGDIPEGYSVSREKKERFSLILESASTNQTSMYLCASSLPLQGAAGELFFGEGSRLTVL.